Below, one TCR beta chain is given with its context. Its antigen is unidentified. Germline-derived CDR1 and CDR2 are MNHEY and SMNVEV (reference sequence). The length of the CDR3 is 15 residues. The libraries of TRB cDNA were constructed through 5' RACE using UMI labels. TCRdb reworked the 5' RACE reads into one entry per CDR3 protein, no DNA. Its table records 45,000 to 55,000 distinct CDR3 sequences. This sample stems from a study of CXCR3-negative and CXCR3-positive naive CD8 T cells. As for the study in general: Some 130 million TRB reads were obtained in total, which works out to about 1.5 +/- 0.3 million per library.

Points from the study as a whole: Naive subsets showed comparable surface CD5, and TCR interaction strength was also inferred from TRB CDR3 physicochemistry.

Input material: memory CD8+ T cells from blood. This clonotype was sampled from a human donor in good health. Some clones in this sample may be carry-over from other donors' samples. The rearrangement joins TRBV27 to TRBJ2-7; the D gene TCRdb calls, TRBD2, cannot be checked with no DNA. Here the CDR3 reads CASSFGAAGGYEQYF.